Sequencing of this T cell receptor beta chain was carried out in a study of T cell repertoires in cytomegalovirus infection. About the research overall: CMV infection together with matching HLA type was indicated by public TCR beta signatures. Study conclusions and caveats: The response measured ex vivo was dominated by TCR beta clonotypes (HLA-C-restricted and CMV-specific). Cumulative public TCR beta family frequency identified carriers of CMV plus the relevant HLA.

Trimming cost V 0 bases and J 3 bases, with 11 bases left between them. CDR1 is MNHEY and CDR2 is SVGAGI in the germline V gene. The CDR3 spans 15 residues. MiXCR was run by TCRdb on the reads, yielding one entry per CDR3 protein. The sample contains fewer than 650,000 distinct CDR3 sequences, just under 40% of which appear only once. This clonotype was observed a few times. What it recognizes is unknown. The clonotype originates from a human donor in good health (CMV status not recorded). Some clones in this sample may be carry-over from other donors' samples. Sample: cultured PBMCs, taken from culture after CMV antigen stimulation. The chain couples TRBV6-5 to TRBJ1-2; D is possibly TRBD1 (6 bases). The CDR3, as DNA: TGTGCCAGCAGTTACTCGGGTACAGGGTACTATGGCTACACCTTC. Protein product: CASSYSGTGYYGYTF.